The text below deals with one TCR beta chain. This table comes from immunoSEQ multiplex PCR, and its TCRdb copy is limited to in-frame clones, with some not included. The repertoire holds approximately 60,000 clones, with around 93% as singletons. These data originate in a study of T cell changes during pregnancy in multiple sclerosis. This CDR3 region has 13 residues. V lost 7 bases to trimming and J lost 3 bases, with 9 bases between them. Looked up from germline, CDR1 is MNHNS and CDR2 is SASEGT. This TCR was sampled from a female donor in good health, enrolled as a control in a pregnancy study. The sequences come from peripheral blood, collected in the second trimester of pregnancy. The chain couples TRBV6-1 to TRBJ1-4; D gene ambiguous. This chain's CDR3 is CASMRNPNEKLFF. The CDR3 region has the DNA TGTGCCAGCATGCGGAATCCTAATGAAAAACTGTTTTTT.